This T cell receptor beta chain came from a study of blood T cell repertoires in COVID-19. As for the study in general: Some COVID-19 samples were acute and others convalescent; all came from the United States, Italy and Spain. Sources were T cells, B-cell-depleted T cells, or PBMCs; the material itself was cDNA or gDNA.

V lost 3 bases, J lost 4 bases, and 6 bases stayed unmatched. The V gene's germline CDR1 is MNHNS and CDR2 SASEGT. This CDR3 contains 15 residues. Profiling relied on immunoSEQ multiplex PCR, and the TCRdb table lists in-frame clones only, not all of them. The table shows about 150,000 clones, with 80% to 90% occurring only once. One Seattle source followed patients from active infection through their disease course. This rearrangement joins TRBV6-1 to TRBJ1-2; TRBD1 agrees at 9 bases. Sequenced: peripheral blood. This clonotype was obtained from a young man with COVID-19, enrolled during active disease. CDR3 nucleotide sequence: TGTGCCAGCAGTGAGTTTGACAGGGGGGCCTATGGCTACACCTTC. It yields the protein CASSEFDRGAYGYTF.